The entry that follows covers one T cell receptor beta chain sequence. Its antigen is as yet unknown. These data are taken from a study of blood T cells in healthy people across ages. Study-wide findings and caveats: Diversity of TCR beta per million T cells declined in a roughly linear way with age.

Looked up from germline, CDR1 is SGHVS and CDR2 is FQNEAQ. With V trimmed by 5 bases and J by 1 base, 8 bases remained unmatched. The CDR3 loop spans 15 amino acids. A second PCR, run for roughly 7 to 12 cycles, used a sample-barcoded 5' primer plus a J-beta primer mix. TCRdb itself ran the 5' RACE reads through MiXCR, one entry per CDR3 protein. This sample has about 570,000 distinct CDR3 sequences, with about 26% found just once. The V gene is TRBV7-8, the J gene TRBJ2-7; 7 nucleotides align to TRBD1. Sequences were obtained from blood. This TCR was sampled from a woman aged 70-85 years in good health. The chain's CDR3 is CASSQTGFGSYEQYF. CDR3 sequence (DNA): TGTGCCAGCAGCCAGACAGGGTTTGGGTCCTACGAGCAGTACTTC.